Sequencing of this T cell receptor beta chain was carried out in a study of cytomegalovirus exposure and HLA in healthy donors. Study outcomes and limitations: Presence/absence results assume similar sequencing depth per donor, which may not hold.

The CDR3 sequence is 13 residues long. Germline assignment: CDR1 MDHEN and CDR2 SYDVKM. Trimming took off 7 bases at V and 8 bases at J, with 17 bases between the two ends. PCR primers comprised 60 Vbeta and 13 Jbeta primers. The protocol was immunoSEQ multiplex PCR, while the TCRdb copy is restricted to in-frame clones and leaves out a portion. The sample holds under 200,000 clones, 87% seen once. To note about this clone: Its matching antigen is unknown.

The clonotype was recovered from a boy aged 2 to 10 in good health and CMV-seronegative. The gene calls are TRBV28 and TRBJ1-2; D perhaps matches TRBD1 (5 bases). The sequencing input was PBMCs. This CDR3 is CASTPRGVGGYTF. The CDR3 DNA reads TGTGCCAGCACCCCCCGGGGGGTGGGAGGCTACACCTTC.